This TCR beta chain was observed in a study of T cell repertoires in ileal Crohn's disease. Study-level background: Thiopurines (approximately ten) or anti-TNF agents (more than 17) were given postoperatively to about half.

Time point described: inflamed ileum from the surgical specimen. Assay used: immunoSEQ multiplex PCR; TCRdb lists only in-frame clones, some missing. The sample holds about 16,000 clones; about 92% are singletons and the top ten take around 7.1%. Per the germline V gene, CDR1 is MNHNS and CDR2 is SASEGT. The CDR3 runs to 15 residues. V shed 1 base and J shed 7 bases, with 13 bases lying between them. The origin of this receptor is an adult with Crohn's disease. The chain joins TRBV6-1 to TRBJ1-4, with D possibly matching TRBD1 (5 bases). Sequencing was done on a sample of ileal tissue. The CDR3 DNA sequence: TGTGCCAGCAGTGAAGTACGACACGGGGGTGAAAAACTGTTTTTT. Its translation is CASSEVRHGGEKLFF.